This TCR beta chain is drawn from a study of blood T cell repertoires in COVID-19. Overall study context: Sample material is recorded as cDNA or gDNA derived from T cells, B-cell-depleted T cells, or PBMCs.

CDR1 and CDR2 from the germline V gene are SGHRS and YFSETQ. This CDR3 has 15 residues. The V gene lost 4 bases and the J gene lost 4 bases, with 16 bases spanning the gap. In the original processing: Amplification of reference gene primers was used by the study to estimate nucleated cell counts. The protocol was immunoSEQ multiplex PCR, while the TCRdb copy is restricted to in-frame clones and leaves out a portion. For V, J and clone size, that table is used; D and trimming come from the DNA. In the table there are about 170,000 clones, 85% to 90% of which are singletons. V is TRBV5-1 and J is TRBJ2-3; D is perhaps TRBD2 (6 bases). The TCR originated in a man aged 18-30 years with active or convalescent COVID-19. Sequencing was performed on peripheral blood. The CDR3 loop is CASSPLGRSSDTQYF. The CDR3 bases are TGCGCCAGCAGCCCTCTCGGGAGATCGTCAGATACGCAGTATTTT.